The 28 T cell receptor beta chains presented below share a single source sample, sequenced in a study of blood T cell repertoires in COVID-19 (dated by TCRdb to about 2020). Receptor libraries were prepared by the immunoSEQ multiplex PCR assay. TCRdb provides this immuneACCESS table in a form limited to in-frame rearrangements. Some clones are lacking; in checked studies, under half of them reflect an unresolved V gene, and why the rest are absent is not known. The sample data list roughly 260,000 clones, and around 87% of these were observed just once. The ten largest make up 2% to 3% of the sample. Specimen: peripheral blood. These receptors came from a woman aged 50 to 65 with acute or convalescent COVID-19.

This chain links TRBV9 with TRBJ1-4, with D uncertain. The ends were cut back, 1 base at V and 2 bases at J, with 3 bases in the middle. This CDR3 contains 13 residues. CDR1 is SGDLS and CDR2 is YYNGEE in the germline V gene. The CDR3 nucleotides are TGTGCCAGCAGCGTATCGACTAATGAAAAACTGTTTTTT. Amino acids: CASSVSTNEKLFF. Variable domain in full (rest from reference TRBV9 and TRBJ1-4): DSGVTQTPKHLITATGQRVTLRCSPRSGDLSVYWYQQSLDQGLQFLIQYYNGEERAKGNILERFSAQQFPDLHSELNLSSLELGDSALYFCASSVSTNEKLFFGSGTQLSVL.

The chain recombines TRBV15 with TRBJ1-2, with D perhaps TRBD1 (6 bases). Looked up from germline, CDR1 is LNHNV and CDR2 is YYDKDF (reference sequence). This CDR3 is built from 14 residues. V was trimmed by 3 bases and J by 8 bases, leaving 16 bases between them. In DNA form, the CDR3 reads TGTGCCACCAGCAGCCCGGGACACCCCGGGGGCTACACCTTC. Its protein product is CATSSPGHPGGYTF.

As concerns this clone: The sample contains more than one DNA sequence encoding this CDR3. V gene TRBV4-1 combines with J gene TRBJ2-7; a possible D gene is TRBD2 (5 bases). The germline CDR1 and CDR2 sequences are MGHRA and YSYEKL. The CDR3 loop spans 18 amino acids. Trimming left V 1 base short and J 2 bases short, with 21 bases between. The chain's CDR3 is CASSQGPQTRYAPYEQYF. Here the CDR3 DNA reads TGCGCCAGCAGCCAAGGCCCCCAAACTAGGTACGCTCCCTACGAGCAGTACTTC.

V usage is TRBV28 and J usage is TRBJ2-3; 11 positions agree with TRBD2. Trimming removed 11 bases from V and 6 bases from J; junction bases left unmatched: 13. In germline, CDR1 is MDHEN, CDR2 SYDVKM. There are 15 residues in the CDR3. The chain's CDR3 is CASTAGTSGHDTQYF. In nucleotides, the CDR3 is TGTGCCTCGACAGCCGGGACTAGCGGTCATGATACGCAGTATTTT.

This chain joins TRBV28 and TRBJ2-7, with D perhaps matching TRBD2 (5 bases). The V end was cut by 3 bases, the J end by 0 bases, with 6 bases between. The CDR3 has 13 residues. Germline V CDR1 and CDR2: MDHEN, SYDVKM. CDR3 nucleotides: TGTGCCAGCAGTTTTGAGGGCTCCTACGAGCAGTACTTC. Encoded protein: CASSFEGSYEQYF. Drawing the rest from reference TRBV28 and TRBJ2-7, the complete variable domain is DVKVTQSSRYLVKRTGEKVFLECVQDMDHENMFWYRQDPGLGLRLIYFSYDVKMKEKGDIPEGYSVSREKKERFSLILESASTNQTSMYLCASSFEGSYEQYFGPGTRLTVT.

The chain combines TRBV6-5 with TRBJ1-2; D might be TRBD1 (5 bases). Germline V gene data show CDR1 as MNHEY and CDR2 as SVGAGI. The CDR3 runs 11 residues. Trimming pared 6 bases from V and 4 bases from J, leaving 6 bases between. CDR3 nucleotides: TGTGCCAGCAGCGACAGCTATGGCTACACCTTC. Its translation: CASSDSYGYTF.

The genes are TRBV18 and TRBJ2-7; 8 nucleotides line up with TRBD1. Germline V CDR1 and CDR2: KGHSH, LQKENI. Trimming cost V 4 bases and J 7 bases; bases outside gene matches: 9. This CDR3 contains 14 residues. CDR3 sequence: CASSQSDRAGEQYF. As DNA, the CDR3 is TGTGCCAGCTCACAGTCGGACAGGGCCGGGGAGCAGTACTTC.

The chain is built from TRBV11-3 and TRBJ2-1; TRBD2 agrees at 7 bases. With V trimmed by 1 base and J by 8 bases, 8 bases remained unmatched. CDR1 is SGHNT and CDR2 is YENEEA in the germline V gene. CDR3 length: 15 residues. The CDR3 spells CASSLAAGVGDEQFF. CDR3 in DNA: TGTGCCAGCAGCTTAGCCGCGGGAGTAGGGGATGAGCAGTTCTTC.

This clone turned up a few times. The V gene is TRBV5-5, the J gene TRBJ1-1; no reliable D call. Germline-derived CDR1 and CDR2 are SGHKS and YYEKEE (reference sequence). Trimming removed 3 bases from V and 4 bases from J, with 16 bases in between. The CDR3 loop spans 15 amino acids. CDR3 DNA sequence: TGTGCCAGCAGCTCTCTCTCCTATACCCCCACTGAAGCTTTCTTT. As protein: CASSSLSYTPTEAFF.

The chain is built from TRBV23-1 and TRBJ2-4; 7 bases map to TRBD1. TRBV23-1 is sorted into the ORF group, with uncertain function. This CDR3 contains 12 residues. Losses at the gene ends were 2 bases for V and 12 bases for J; bases not matched to a gene: 4. The CDR3 nucleotides are TGCGCCAGCAGTCAAACAGGGGACGGTCAGTACTTC. Protein product: CASSQTGDGQYF.

This sequence joins TRBV5-1 and TRBJ1-4, with a weak D call TRBD1 (6 bases). V lost 3 bases to trimming and J lost 3 bases, with 9 bases between them. CDR1 is SGHRS and CDR2 is YFSETQ in the germline V gene. This CDR3 is 14 amino acids long. The CDR3, as DNA: TGCGCCAGCAGCTACGGGACACCTAATGAAAAACTGTTTTTT. It yields the protein CASSYGTPNEKLFF.

Details on this clone: One junction end does not reproduce the germline sequence, and a read error may be involved. This chain connects TRBV25-1 to TRBJ2-7; the match to TRBD1 covers 8 bases. The CDR3 sequence is 11 residues long. The germline CDR1 and CDR2 sequences are MGHDK and SYGVNS. The CDR3 spells CASGQGYEQHF. CDR3 nucleotides: TGTGCCAGCGGACAGGGCTACGAGCAGCACTTC.

The chain employs TRBV4-1 and TRBJ2-7, with 11 bases lining up with TRBD2. The CDR3 is 21 amino acids. Germline CDR1 MGHRA, CDR2 YSYEKL. Trimming removed 0 bases from V and 6 bases from J; junction bases left unmatched: 22. The CDR3 is CASSQDPRTLGDSGRAGEQYF. The DNA of the CDR3 is TGCGCCAGCAGCCAAGATCCGAGGACCCTTGGTGATAGCGGGAGGGCCGGCGAGCAGTACTTC.

The chain employs TRBV19 and TRBJ2-3; 7 nucleotides agree with TRBD2. The CDR3 length is 15 residues. CDR1 and CDR2 from the germline V gene are LNHDA and SQIVND (reference sequence). Trimming took 10 bases from V and 4 from J; bases not matched to a gene: 14. Here the CDR3 DNA reads TGTGCCACTGCTGTCGGCGGGAGAAGGTCAGATACGCAGTATTTT. Translation gives CATAVGGRRSDTQYF.

The chain employs TRBV30 and TRBJ1-5, with a possible D match to TRBD1 (6 bases). Germline CDR1 is GTSNPN and CDR2 is SVGIG (reference sequence). The CDR3 covers 14 residues. The V and J ends lost 0 bases and 2 bases respectively, with 8 bases between them. The CDR3 coding sequence is TGTGCCTGGAGTGTCAGGGGCGGCAATCAGCCCCAGCATTTT. Its protein is CAWSVRGGNQPQHF.

This clone was seen only a few times. The genes are TRBV7-9 and TRBJ2-1; 9 nucleotides match TRBD2. There are 14 residues in the CDR3. Per the germline V gene, CDR1 is SEHNR and CDR2 is FQNEAQ (reference sequence). V was pared by 5 bases and J by 7 bases, with 6 bases of the junction left unmatched. The CDR3 DNA follows: TGTGCCAGCAGCCGAAGACTAGCGGTAAATGAGCAGTTCTTC. Translation: CASSRRLAVNEQFF.

CDR3 residues: CATDPQDSYSGNTIYF. As DNA, the CDR3 is TGTGCCACCGATCCCCAGGACAGTTACTCTGGAAACACCATATATTTT. The V call is TRBV10-3, the J call TRBJ1-3; D is perhaps TRBD1 (6 bases). CDR1 and CDR2 from the germline V gene are ENHRY and SYGVKD. There are 16 residues in the CDR3. Trimming removed 10 bases from V and 0 bases from J, with 19 bases in between.

The chain has TRBV28 and TRBJ2-7, with 9 nucleotides matching TRBD2. V lost 1 base and J lost 3; bases outside the gene matches: 22. The CDR3 consists of 21 residues. Germline V lookup: CDR1 MDHEN, CDR2 SYDVKM. Here the CDR3 reads CASSLSLKVWASGTVLYEQYF. DNA of the CDR3: TGTGCCAGCAGTTTATCTTTAAAGGTGTGGGCTAGCGGGACTGTGCTCTACGAGCAGTACTTC.

V and J are TRBV6-6 and TRBJ1-6; 7 bases line up with TRBD1. Germline V gene lookup returns CDR1 MNHNY and CDR2 SVGAGI (reference sequence). The CDR3 runs 15 residues. Losses at the gene ends were 4 bases for V and 5 bases for J; bases not matched to a gene: 5. The CDR3 protein is CASSFPGQHNSPLHF. CDR3 DNA sequence: TGTGCCAGCAGTTTCCCGGGACAGCATAATTCACCCCTCCACTTT.

The chain is built from TRBV6-5 and TRBJ2-1; a possible D gene is TRBD1 (5 bases). CDR1 MNHEY and CDR2 SVGAGI come from the germline V gene. Deletions cut 2 bases from V and 3 bases from J, with 8 bases between. CDR3 size: 14 residues. The CDR3, as DNA: TGTGCCAGCAGTTACACAGGCCGCTACAATGAGCAGTTCTTC. Its protein product is CASSYTGRYNEQFF.

V is TRBV27 and J is TRBJ1-5; 9 nucleotides match TRBD1. CDR1 and CDR2 (germline): MNHEY, SMNVEV (reference sequence). This CDR3 has 16 amino acids. The ends lost 6 bases at V and 0 bases at J; junction bases unmatched: 6. CDR3 amino acids: CASRTGTGYSNQPQHF. The CDR3 bases are TGTGCCAGCAGGACCGGGACAGGGTATAGCAATCAGCCCCAGCATTTT.

The rearrangement links TRBV4-2 to TRBJ2-1; 9 nucleotides line up with TRBD2. The CDR3 loop spans 13 amino acids. Germline lookup yields CDR1 LGHNA and CDR2 YNFKEQ. With 11 bases clipped from V and 7 bases from J, the junction kept 9 bases outside the gene matches. The CDR3 protein is CAATGSGSNEQFF. The CDR3 region has the DNA TGTGCCGCCACCGGTAGCGGGAGTAATGAGCAGTTCTTC.

This sequence joins TRBV5-1 and TRBJ2-7; 11 positions agree with TRBD1. The CDR3 has 17 residues. Losses at the gene ends were 4 bases for V and 0 bases for J; bases not matched to a gene: 9. CDR1 is SGHRS and CDR2 is YFSETQ in the germline V gene. The DNA of the CDR3 is TGCGCCAGCAGCCAACAGCCCGGGACAGGGGGCTCCTACGAGCAGTACTTC. Protein sequence: CASSQQPGTGGSYEQYF.

The chain carries TRBV4-2 and TRBJ1-4; D is possibly TRBD1 (6 bases). V lost 5 bases and J lost 4, with 14 bases in between. Looked up from germline, CDR1 is LGHNA and CDR2 is YNFKEQ. The CDR3 totals 15 residues. CDR3 sequence (DNA): TGTGCCAGCAGCTCCTCGACAGGCGGTAATGAAAAACTGTTTTTT. Translation gives CASSSSTGGNEKLFF.

The chain recombines TRBV9 with TRBJ2-7, with 8 nucleotides matching TRBD2. J lost 5 bases, V lost 2 bases, and 6 bases had no gene match. The CDR3 has 14 residues. CDR1 and CDR2 (germline): SGDLS, YYNGEE. The DNA of the CDR3 is TGTGCCAGCAGCGTGTCGGGAGCGGGAGACGAGCAGTACTTC. It yields the protein CASSVSGAGDEQYF.

The chain joins TRBV13 to TRBJ2-7; perhaps TRBD1 as D (6 bases). Trimming removed 3 bases from V and 3 bases from J, with 12 bases in between. From germline, CDR1 is PRHDT and CDR2 FYEKMQ (reference sequence). The CDR3 runs 14 residues. The CDR3 loop reads CASSFSGQLYEQYF. The CDR3 region has the DNA TGTGCCAGCAGCTTCTCAGGACAGCTCTACGAGCAGTACTTC.

The chain is built from TRBV10-2 and TRBJ1-3; D perhaps matches TRBD1 (5 bases). This CDR3 is built from 20 residues. CDR1 is WSHSY, CDR2 SAAADI, per germline. V was cut by 0 bases and J by 6 bases, with 27 bases left in between. In nucleotides, the CDR3 is TGCGCCAGCAGTGAGTCGAAAGTGGGACTGATGACCCGGTTCGCAAACACCATATATTTT. Translation gives CASSESKVGLMTRFANTIYF.

The chain links TRBV5-1 to TRBJ2-5; a possible D gene is TRBD2 (6 bases). This CDR3 has 16 residues. Germline CDR1 reads SGHRS; CDR2 reads YFSETQ. The V gene lost 2 bases and the J gene lost 4 bases, with 18 bases spanning the gap. Here the CDR3 reads CASSFSRHLGGETQYF. As DNA, the CDR3 is TGCGCCAGCAGCTTCTCCCGTCACCTCGGGGGAGAGACCCAGTACTTC.